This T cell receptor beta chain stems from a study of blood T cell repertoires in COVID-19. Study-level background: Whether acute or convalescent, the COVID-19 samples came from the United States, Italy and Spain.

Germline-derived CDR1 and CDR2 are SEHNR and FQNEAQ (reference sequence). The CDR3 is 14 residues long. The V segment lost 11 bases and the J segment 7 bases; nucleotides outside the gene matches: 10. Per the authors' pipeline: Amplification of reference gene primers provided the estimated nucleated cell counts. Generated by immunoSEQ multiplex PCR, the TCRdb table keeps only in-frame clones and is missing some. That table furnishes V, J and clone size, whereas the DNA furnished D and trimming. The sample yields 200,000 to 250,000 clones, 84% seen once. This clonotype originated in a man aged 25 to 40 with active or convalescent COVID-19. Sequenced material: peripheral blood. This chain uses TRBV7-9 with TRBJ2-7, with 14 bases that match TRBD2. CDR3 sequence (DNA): TGTGCCGAACGACTAGCGGGAGGGCCTGGGGAGCAGTACTTC. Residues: CAERLAGGPGEQYF.